These 12 T cell receptor beta chains were sequenced from one sample in a study of blood T cell repertoires in COVID-19. Clones were read by immunoSEQ multiplex PCR, and TCRdb kept only the in-frame ones, dropping some. The table records roughly 87,000 clones, 89% of them present only once. Sequenced material: peripheral blood. The source of these receptors is a woman older than 75 with active COVID-19.

V and J are TRBV5-4 and TRBJ2-7; D may be TRBD1 (5 bases). The CDR3 runs 15 residues. CDR1 is SGHNT and CDR2 is YYREEE in the germline V gene (reference sequence). Trimming stripped 2 bases from V and 4 bases from J, with 16 bases between. The CDR3 is CASSLRGGQVYEQYF. CDR3 bases: TGTGCCAGCAGCTTAAGAGGTGGACAAGTTTACGAGCAGTACTTC.

This sequence joins TRBV27 and TRBJ2-3; tentative D call: TRBD2 (7 bases). Germline CDR1 and CDR2: MNHEY and SMNVEV (reference sequence). The ends were cut back, 2 bases at V and 3 bases at J, with 9 bases in the middle. This CDR3 spans 14 amino acids. CDR3 nucleotide sequence: TGTGCCAGCAGTTTAGGGAGGGGGACAGATACGCAGTATTTT. Protein product: CASSLGRGTDTQYF.

This chain uses TRBV7-3 with TRBJ2-1, with TRBD2 identical over 8 bases. V lost 7 bases to trimming and J lost 6 bases; unmatched junction nucleotides: 8. CDR3 size: 14 residues. CDR1 and CDR2 from the germline V gene are SGHTA and FQGTGA. CDR3 residues: CASNIAGNRNEQFF. CDR3 bases: TGTGCCAGCAACATAGCGGGGAACCGCAATGAGCAGTTCTTC.

V is TRBV2 and J is TRBJ1-4, with 7 bases matching TRBD1. The germline V gene has CDR1 SNHLY and CDR2 FYNNEI. The CDR3 runs to 15 residues. V dropped 4 bases and J dropped 5; count of bases not matched to a gene: 7. DNA for the CDR3: TGTGCCAGCAGTGCCCGACAGGGTTCCAATGAAAAACTGTTTTTT. As protein: CASSARQGSNEKLFF.

CDR3: CASSPGLISNTGELFF. CDR3 nucleotides: TGTGCCAGCTCACCGGGGCTAATATCGAACACCGGGGAGCTGTTTTTT. V gene TRBV18 combines with J gene TRBJ2-2; a possible D gene is TRBD1 (5 bases). This CDR3 comprises 16 residues. Trimming took 3 bases from V and 0 from J, leaving 11 bases between them. The germline V gene encodes CDR1 KGHSH and CDR2 LQKENI.

This clone is a singleton in its sample. The rearrangement links TRBV9 to TRBJ2-7; 11 nucleotides line up with TRBD2. J lost 0 bases, V lost 3 bases, and 11 bases had no gene match. The germline V gene has CDR1 SGDLS and CDR2 YYNGEE. The CDR3 runs 18 residues. Written as DNA, the CDR3 is TGTGCCAGCAGCGAGGGGACTAGCGGTTCGGGGAGCTCCTACGAGCAGTACTTC. Amino acid sequence: CASSEGTSGSGSSYEQYF.

The chain uses TRBV7-2 and TRBJ2-7; D unresolved. The ends were cut back, 2 bases at V and 2 bases at J, with 4 bases in the middle. CDR1 SGHTA and CDR2 FQGNSA come from the germline V gene. The CDR3 has 12 residues. The CDR3 nucleotides are TGTGCCAGCAGCTTATGGCCCTACGAGCAGTACTTC. Residues: CASSLWPYEQYF.

This clone was seen only once. The chain links TRBV28 to TRBJ2-7, with unresolved D. Trimming removed 6 bases at V and 0 bases at J, with 3 bases between. CDR1 and CDR2 (germline): MDHEN, SYDVKM. This CDR3 region has 11 residues. The CDR3 DNA follows: TGTGCCAGCAGGAGCTCCTACGAGCAGTACTTC. This codes for CASRSSYEQYF.

This clone was counted once. The chain's CDR3 is CASSGGTESVSSYNEQFF. CDR3 bases: TGTGCCAGCAGTGGAGGGACAGAGAGCGTGAGCTCCTACAATGAGCAGTTCTTC. The chain couples TRBV2 to TRBJ2-1; 7 bases align to TRBD1. After removal of 4 bases from V and 0 bases from J, the junction contained 12 bases not matched to a gene. The CDR3 length is 18 residues. Germline V lookup: CDR1 SNHLY, CDR2 FYNNEI.

The DNA of the CDR3 is TGTGCCAGCAGCTCCGGGAGAACGGCAGATACGCAGTATTTT. It encodes CASSSGRTADTQYF. V gene TRBV7-9 combines with J gene TRBJ2-3, with D perhaps matching TRBD2 (6 bases). The CDR3 sequence is 14 residues long. Between the trimmed V and J ends, which lost 4 bases and 4 bases, there was a span of 12 bases. Germline V gives CDR1 SEHNR, CDR2 FQNEAQ (reference sequence).

This clone was detected only once. The chain is built from TRBV6-2 or TRBV6-3 and TRBJ1-2; TRBD1 matches at 7 bases. This CDR3 contains 18 residues. Germline V gene data show CDR1 as MNHEY and CDR2 as SVGEGT. The V segment lost 5 bases and the J segment 3 bases; nucleotides outside the gene matches: 18. The DNA for the CDR3 is TGTGCCAGCAGTCCCGCTCGGGGGACAGTCTCGTGGGACTATGGCTACACCTTC. It specifies CASSPARGTVSWDYGYTF.

The chain links TRBV18 to TRBJ1-4, with a weak D call TRBD1 (5 bases). Trimming stripped 3 bases from V and 10 bases from J, with 12 bases between. Germline V lookup: CDR1 KGHSH, CDR2 LQKENI. This CDR3 spans 13 amino acids. CDR3 in amino acids: CASSPSAQGKLFF. CDR3 bases: TGTGCCAGCTCACCCAGCGCTCAGGGAAAACTGTTTTTT.